This T cell receptor (beta chain) was profiled in a study of T cell changes during pregnancy in multiple sclerosis. The germline V gene encodes CDR1 MNHNY and CDR2 SVGAGI (reference sequence). The CDR3 is made up of 14 amino acids. V lost 7 bases and J 1 base, leaving 11 bases between the germline ends. Method: immunoSEQ multiplex PCR; TCRdb's copy keeps in-frame clones and lacks some. The table has 75,000 to 100,000 clones, 92% seen once. Material: peripheral blood, obtained after pregnancy. This chain uses TRBV6-6 with TRBJ1-5; D uncertain. This receptor was identified in a female donor in good health, enrolled as a control in a pregnancy study. CDR3 nucleotide sequence: TGTGCCAGCAAAAAGGGAGACAGCAATCAGCCCCAGCATTTT. Encoded protein: CASKKGDSNQPQHF.